One and the same sample provided the 21 T cell receptor beta chains below, sequenced in a study of blood T cell repertoires in COVID-19. TCRdb's table, derived via immunoSEQ multiplex PCR, lists solely in-frame clones and lacks some. The sample comprises under 200,000 clones, 88% of which are singletons, and around 1.9% rests with the top ten. Sample: peripheral blood. These receptors originate from a man aged 50 to 60 who had recovered from COVID-19.

The chain combines TRBV5-1 with TRBJ1-1; D is ambiguous. This CDR3 has 11 amino acids. Trimming pared 0 bases from V and 10 bases from J, leaving 7 bases between. Germline values: CDR1 SGHRS, CDR2 YFSETQ. The CDR3 DNA sequence: TGCGCCAGCAGCTTGGCGGGTGTAGCTTTCTTT. It is translated as CASSLAGVAFF. Supplemented by reference TRBV5-1 and TRBJ1-1, the full variable domain reads KAGVTQTPRYLIKTRGQQVTLSCSPISGHRSVSWYQQTPGQGLQFLFEYFSETQRNKGNFPGRFSGRQFSNSRSEMNVSTLELGDSALYLCASSLAGVAFFGQGTRLTVV.

This chain uses TRBV3-1 (or the pseudogene TRBV3-2) with TRBJ1-2; 7 nucleotides match TRBD1. The CDR3 consists of 15 residues. Trimming at V came to 1 base and at J to 4 bases, leaving 6 bases not matched to a gene. Germline V gene lookup returns CDR1 LGHDT and CDR2 YNNKEL (reference sequence). CDR3 coding DNA: TGTGCCAGCAGCCAAGGGCAGGGGGGAAGCTATGGCTACACCTTC. Amino acids: CASSQGQGGSYGYTF.

J is TRBJ2-7 and V is TRBV11-2; 9 bases fit TRBD2. Germline CDR1 and CDR2: SGHAT and FQNNGV. With V trimmed by 5 bases and J by 7 bases, 3 bases remained unmatched. The length of the CDR3 is 12 residues. The CDR3, as DNA: TGTGCCAGCAGCCCGCGGGGGGGGGAGCAGTACTTC. This gives the protein CASSPRGGEQYF.

J is TRBJ2-4 and V is TRBV10-3; D remains ambiguous. The CDR3 sequence is 14 residues long. Germline values: CDR1 ENHRY, CDR2 SYGVKD. V gave up 2 bases and J gave up 0 bases, with 5 bases separating them. CDR3 region: CAISEGAAKNIQYF. The CDR3 nucleotides are TGTGCCATCAGTGAGGGAGCAGCCAAAAACATTCAGTACTTC.

The V gene is TRBV5-1, the J gene TRBJ2-6; 8 nucleotides align to TRBD1. CDR3 length equals 15 residues. V gave up 5 bases and J gave up 1 base; unmatched junction bases: 2. Germline lookup yields CDR1 SGHRS and CDR2 YFSETQ. DNA of the CDR3: TGCGCCAGCAGACAGGGGGAGTCTGGGGCCAACGTCCTGACTTTC. The encoded protein is CASRQGESGANVLTF. Supplemented by reference TRBV5-1 and TRBJ2-6, the full variable domain reads KAGVTQTPRYLIKTRGQQVTLSCSPISGHRSVSWYQQTPGQGLQFLFEYFSETQRNKGNFPGRFSGRQFSNSRSEMNVSTLELGDSALYLCASRQGESGANVLTFGAGSRLTVL.

J is TRBJ1-5 and V is TRBV4-3; D gene uncertain. The CDR3 covers 15 residues. Deletions cut 1 base from V and 2 bases from J, with 9 bases between. Germline CDR1 is LGHNA and CDR2 is YSLEER. CDR3 in DNA: TGCGCCAGCAGCCAAGCCAGATTCGGCAATCAGCCCCAGCATTTT. Translating gives CASSQARFGNQPQHF.

The chain uses TRBV19 and TRBJ1-2, with unresolved D. The germline V and J ends were trimmed by 6 bases and 0 bases, with 8 bases remaining between them. The CDR3 covers 13 residues. Per germline, CDR1 LNHDA and CDR2 SQIVND (reference sequence). The CDR3 sequence: CASRGDTNYGYTF. The CDR3 DNA follows: TGTGCCAGTAGGGGTGACACTAACTATGGCTACACCTTC.

CDR3: CASSPQGWRNTEAFF. The CDR3 coding sequence is TGTGCCAGCAGTCCACAGGGATGGAGGAACACTGAAGCTTTCTTT. This rearrangement joins TRBV6-2 or TRBV6-3 to TRBJ1-1, with D perhaps TRBD1 (6 bases). Germline loops: CDR1 MNHEY, CDR2 SVGEGT. The V end was cut by 5 bases, the J end by 1 base, with 14 bases between. CDR3 length: 15 amino acids.

The gene calls are TRBV21-1 and TRBJ2-7; TRBD1, as called in the table, went unchecked against the DNA. TRBV21-1 is described as a pseudogene. The CDR3 spans 16 residues. CDR3 sequence (DNA): TGTGCCAGCAGCTCCCGACAGGGGCGGTACTCCTACGAGCAGTACTTC. It translates to CASSSRQGRYSYEQYF.

This clone has only one observation. The chain uses TRBV18 and TRBJ1-1, with a weak D call TRBD1 (5 bases). There are 15 residues in the CDR3. Germline assignment: CDR1 KGHSH and CDR2 LQKENI. Trimming took 3 bases from V and 0 from J, leaving 11 bases between them. CDR3 loop: CASSPLPGLNTEAFF. The CDR3 DNA reads as TGTGCCAGCTCACCTCTACCAGGGCTGAACACTGAAGCTTTCTTT.

This clone has only one observation. The chain combines TRBV12-3 or TRBV12-4 with TRBJ2-3, with 7 bases lining up with TRBD1. With V trimmed by 6 bases and J by 4 bases, 4 bases remained unmatched. The CDR3 loop spans 13 amino acids. The DNA for the CDR3 is TGTGCCAGCAGCAAAACAGGGGCAGATACGCAGTATTTT. It translates to CASSKTGADTQYF.

The sample holds a few counts of this clone. The V call is TRBV24-1, the J call TRBJ1-5; 8 bases agree with TRBD1. The CDR3 runs 17 residues. The V segment lost 4 bases and the J segment 4 bases; nucleotides outside the gene matches: 11. CDR1 is KGHDR and CDR2 is SFDVKD in the germline V gene. CDR3 in DNA: TGTGCCACCAGTGACCTCGGGACAGGAGGACGTAATCAGCCCCAGCATTTT. Translated, it gives CATSDLGTGGRNQPQHF.

The CDR3 DNA follows: TGTGCCAGCAGCTTCGGGACAGGGACCTACAATGAGCAGTTCTTC. This gives the protein CASSFGTGTYNEQFF. The chain employs TRBV5-4 and TRBJ2-1; 9 bases are a match to TRBD1. The V gene end was trimmed by 2 bases and the J gene end by 2 bases; junction bases not matched to a gene: 2. The CDR3 runs to 15 residues. The germline V gene has CDR1 SGHNT and CDR2 YYREEE (reference sequence).

This clone appeared a few times. The CDR3 nucleotides read TGCAGTGCTAGTCTAGGGACAGGGGGCATCGGGACCCAGTACTTC. Its translation: CSASLGTGGIGTQYF. The rearrangement links TRBV20-1 to TRBJ2-5, with 12 nucleotides matching TRBD1. V was pared by 3 bases and J by 7 bases, with 9 bases of the junction left unmatched. This CDR3 comprises 15 residues. Germline values: CDR1 DFQATT, CDR2 SNEGSKA (reference sequence).

The chain recombines TRBV5-5 with TRBJ1-1, with D tentatively TRBD1 (5 bases). Germline CDR1 reads SGHKS; CDR2 reads YYEKEE (reference sequence). The CDR3 totals 14 residues. The V gene lost 1 base and the J gene lost 0 bases, with 7 bases spanning the gap. The CDR3: CASSLIGVNTEAFF. The CDR3 nucleotides are TGTGCCAGCAGCTTGATAGGGGTGAACACTGAAGCTTTCTTT.

The genes are TRBV6-5 and TRBJ1-2, with 9 bases that match TRBD1. The CDR3 is 15 residues long. V was pared by 6 bases and J by 4 bases, with 9 bases of the junction left unmatched. Germline V gene data show CDR1 as MNHEY and CDR2 as SVGAGI. DNA of the CDR3: TGTGCCAGCAGCTTCGGACAGGGGCCAGGCTATGGCTACACCTTC. This gives the protein CASSFGQGPGYGYTF.

This chain joins TRBV6-6 and TRBJ2-5; D not resolved. This CDR3 spans 12 amino acids. V lost 2 bases, J lost 1 base, and 2 bases lay in between. Germline V gene data show CDR1 as MNHNY and CDR2 as SVGAGI (reference sequence). The CDR3 region has the DNA TGTGCCAGCAGTTACCTCCAAGAGACCCAGTACTTC. Protein: CASSYLQETQYF.

The sample holds one count of this clone. The chain has TRBV7-9 and TRBJ1-4; D remains ambiguous. The germline gives CDR1 SEHNR, CDR2 FQNEAQ (reference sequence). The CDR3 contains 12 residues. The V gene lost 8 bases and the J gene lost 8 bases, with 12 bases spanning the gap. The CDR3 spells CASLSGGEKLFF. For the CDR3, the DNA is TGTGCCAGCCTCTCCGGCGGCGAAAAACTGTTTTTT.

The V gene is TRBV5-1, the J gene TRBJ2-2; TRBD1 agrees at 7 bases. V lost 4 bases to trimming and J lost 8 bases; unmatched junction nucleotides: 8. This CDR3 region has 14 residues. Germline CDR1 SGHRS, CDR2 YFSETQ. The CDR3 DNA is TGCGCCAGCAGCGCGACAGGGTTCCCTGGGGAGCTGTTTTTT. Its translation: CASSATGFPGELFF.

This clone was recorded once. The chain combines TRBV5-4 with TRBJ2-2; no reliable D call. The CDR3 runs to 14 residues. Germline V gene data show CDR1 as SGHNT and CDR2 as YYREEE (reference sequence). V was pared by 4 bases and J by 6 bases, with 13 bases between. The CDR3 bases are TGTGCCAGCAGCCCGAGGATGGGTTCCGGGGAGCTGTTTTTT. It codes for CASSPRMGSGELFF.

The sample holds one count of this clone. V gene TRBV19 combines with J gene TRBJ1-4; tentative D call: TRBD1 (5 bases). This CDR3 is 14 amino acids long. Looked up from germline, CDR1 is LNHDA and CDR2 is SQIVND (reference sequence). V lost 6 bases to trimming and J lost 6 bases, with 14 bases between them. The CDR3 DNA reads TGTGCCAGTAGGGGGCATTCGGCGGATGAAAAACTGTTTTTT. This gives the protein CASRGHSADEKLFF.